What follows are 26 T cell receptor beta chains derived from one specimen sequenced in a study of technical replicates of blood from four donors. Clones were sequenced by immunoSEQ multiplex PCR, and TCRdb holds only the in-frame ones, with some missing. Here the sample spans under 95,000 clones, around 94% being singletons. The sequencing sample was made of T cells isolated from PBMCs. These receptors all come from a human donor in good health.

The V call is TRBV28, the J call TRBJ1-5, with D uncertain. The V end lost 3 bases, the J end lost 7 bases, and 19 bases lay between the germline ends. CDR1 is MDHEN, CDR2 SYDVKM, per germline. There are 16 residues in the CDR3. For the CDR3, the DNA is TGTGCCAGCAGTTTTTTTGGCGAATCGAGGCGACAGCCCCAGCATTTT. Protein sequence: CASSFFGESRRQPQHF.

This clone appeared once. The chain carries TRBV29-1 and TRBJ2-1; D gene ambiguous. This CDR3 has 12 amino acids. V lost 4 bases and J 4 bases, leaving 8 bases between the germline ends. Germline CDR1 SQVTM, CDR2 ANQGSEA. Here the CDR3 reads CSVAGSYNEQFF. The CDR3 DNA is TGCAGCGTTGCCGGTAGTTACAATGAGCAGTTCTTC.

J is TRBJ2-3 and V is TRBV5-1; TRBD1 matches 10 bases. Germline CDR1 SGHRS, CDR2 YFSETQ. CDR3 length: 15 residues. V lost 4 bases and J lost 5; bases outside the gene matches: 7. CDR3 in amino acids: CASSGTDRGRDTQYF. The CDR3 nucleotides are TGCGCCAGCAGCGGGACGGACAGGGGGAGAGATACGCAGTATTTT. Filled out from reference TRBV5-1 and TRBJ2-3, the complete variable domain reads KAGVTQTPRYLIKTRGQQVTLSCSPISGHRSVSWYQQTPGQGLQFLFEYFSETQRNKGNFPGRFSGRQFSNSRSEMNVSTLELGDSALYLCASSGTDRGRDTQYFGPGTRLTVL.

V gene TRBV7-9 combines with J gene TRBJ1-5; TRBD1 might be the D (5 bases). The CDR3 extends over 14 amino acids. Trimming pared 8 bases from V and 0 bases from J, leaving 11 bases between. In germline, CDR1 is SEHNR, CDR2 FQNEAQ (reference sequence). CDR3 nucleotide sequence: TGTGCCAGCGGGGCAGGCTATAGCAATCAGCCCCAGCATTTT. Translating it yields CASGAGYSNQPQHF. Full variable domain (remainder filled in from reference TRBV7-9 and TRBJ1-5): DTGVSQNPRHKITKRGQNVTFRCDPISEHNRLYWYRQTLGQGPEFLTYFQNEAQLEKSRLLSDRFSAERPKGSFSTLEIQRTEQGDSAMYLCASGAGYSNQPQHFGDGTRLSIL.

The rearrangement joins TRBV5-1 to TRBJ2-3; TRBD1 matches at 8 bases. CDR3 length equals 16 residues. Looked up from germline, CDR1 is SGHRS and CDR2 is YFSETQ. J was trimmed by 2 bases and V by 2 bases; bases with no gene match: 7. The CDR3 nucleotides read TGCGCCAGCAGCTTATCAATCAGGGGGCCCACAGATACGCAGTATTTT. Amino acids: CASSLSIRGPTDTQYF. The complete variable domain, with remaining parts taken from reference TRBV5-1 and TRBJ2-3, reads KAGVTQTPRYLIKTRGQQVTLSCSPISGHRSVSWYQQTPGQGLQFLFEYFSETQRNKGNFPGRFSGRQFSNSRSEMNVSTLELGDSALYLCASSLSIRGPTDTQYFGPGTRLTVL.

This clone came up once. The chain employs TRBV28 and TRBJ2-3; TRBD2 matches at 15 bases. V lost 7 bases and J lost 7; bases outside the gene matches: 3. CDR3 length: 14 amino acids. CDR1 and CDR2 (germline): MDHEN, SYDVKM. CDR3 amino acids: CASMGTSGRNTQYF. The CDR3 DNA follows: TGTGCCAGCATGGGGACTAGCGGGAGGAATACGCAGTATTTT. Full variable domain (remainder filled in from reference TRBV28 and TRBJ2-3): DVKVTQSSRYLVKRTGEKVFLECVQDMDHENMFWYRQDPGLGLRLIYFSYDVKMKEKGDIPEGYSVSREKKERFSLILESASTNQTSMYLCASMGTSGRNTQYFGPGTRLTVL.

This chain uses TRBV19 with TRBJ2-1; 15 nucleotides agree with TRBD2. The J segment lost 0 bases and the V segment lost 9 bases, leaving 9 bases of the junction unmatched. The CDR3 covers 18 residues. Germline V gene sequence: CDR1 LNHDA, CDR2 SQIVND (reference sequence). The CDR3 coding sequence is TGTGCCAGCTCCGGGACTAGCGGGGGGTACCCCTCCTACAATGAGCAGTTCTTC. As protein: CASSGTSGGYPSYNEQFF.

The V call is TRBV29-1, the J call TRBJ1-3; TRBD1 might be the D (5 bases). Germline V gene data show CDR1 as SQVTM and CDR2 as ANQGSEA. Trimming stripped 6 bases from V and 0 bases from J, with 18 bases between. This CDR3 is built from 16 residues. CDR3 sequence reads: CSVYLPEGYSGNTIYF. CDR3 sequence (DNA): TGCAGCGTCTACCTCCCGGAGGGGTACTCTGGAAACACCATATATTTT.

The CDR3 is CASSLGTGSVEAFF. In nucleotides, the CDR3 is TGTGCCAGCTCCCTCGGGACAGGGAGCGTTGAAGCTTTCTTT. The V gene is TRBV18, the J gene TRBJ1-1, with 9 nucleotides matching TRBD1. This CDR3 spans 14 amino acids. J was trimmed by 7 bases and V by 6 bases; bases with no gene match: 9. Germline CDR1 and CDR2: KGHSH and LQKENI.

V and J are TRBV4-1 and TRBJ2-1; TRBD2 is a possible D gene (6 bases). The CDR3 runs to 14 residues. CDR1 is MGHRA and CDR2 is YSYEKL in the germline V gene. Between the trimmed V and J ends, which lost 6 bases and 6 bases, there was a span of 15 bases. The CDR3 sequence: CASSQLRLGNEQFF. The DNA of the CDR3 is TGCGCCAGCAGTCAACTAAGACTAGGCAATGAGCAGTTCTTC.

The CDR3 nucleotides are TGCGCCAGCAGCCTGACAGGGACCGGGTCCTACGAGCAGTACTTC. Protein: CASSLTGTGSYEQYF. The chain joins TRBV4-1 to TRBJ2-7, with TRBD1 identical over 7 bases. Germline loops: CDR1 MGHRA, CDR2 YSYEKL. The CDR3 is 15 residues long. With V trimmed by 4 bases and J by 1 base, 7 bases remained unmatched.

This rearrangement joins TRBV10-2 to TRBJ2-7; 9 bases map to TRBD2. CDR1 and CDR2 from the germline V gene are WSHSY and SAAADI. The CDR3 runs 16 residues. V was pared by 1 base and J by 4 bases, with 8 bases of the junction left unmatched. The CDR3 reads CASSEFSGGLGYEQYF. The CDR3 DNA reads TGCGCCAGCAGTGAGTTTAGCGGGGGCCTTGGGTACGAGCAGTACTTC.

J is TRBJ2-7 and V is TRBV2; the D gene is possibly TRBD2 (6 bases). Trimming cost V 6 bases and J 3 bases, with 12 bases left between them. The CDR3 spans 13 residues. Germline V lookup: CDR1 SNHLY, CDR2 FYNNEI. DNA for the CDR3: TGTGCCAGCAGGAGGGGAGGTGGCTACGAGCAGTACTTC. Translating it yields CASRRGGGYEQYF.

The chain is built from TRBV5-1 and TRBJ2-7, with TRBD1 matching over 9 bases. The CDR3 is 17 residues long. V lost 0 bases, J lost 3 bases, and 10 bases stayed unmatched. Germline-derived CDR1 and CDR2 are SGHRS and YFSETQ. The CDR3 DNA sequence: TGCGCCAGCAGCTTGGCCGGGACAGGGATTCGGCTCTACGAGCAGTACTTC. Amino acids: CASSLAGTGIRLYEQYF.

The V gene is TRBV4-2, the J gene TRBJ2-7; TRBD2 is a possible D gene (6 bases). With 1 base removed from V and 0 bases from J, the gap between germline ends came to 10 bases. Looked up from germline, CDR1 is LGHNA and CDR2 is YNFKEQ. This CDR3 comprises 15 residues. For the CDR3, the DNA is TGTGCCAGCAGCCAAGTCCGGGAGAGCTCCTACGAGCAGTACTTC. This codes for CASSQVRESSYEQYF.

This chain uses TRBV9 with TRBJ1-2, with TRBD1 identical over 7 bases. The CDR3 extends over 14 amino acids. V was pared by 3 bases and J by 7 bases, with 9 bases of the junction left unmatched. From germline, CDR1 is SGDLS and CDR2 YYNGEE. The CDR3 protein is CASSAPTAGGGYTF. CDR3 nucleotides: TGTGCCAGCAGCGCCCCGACGGCAGGGGGTGGCTACACCTTC. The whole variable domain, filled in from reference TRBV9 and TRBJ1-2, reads DSGVTQTPKHLITATGQRVTLRCSPRSGDLSVYWYQQSLDQGLQFLIQYYNGEERAKGNILERFSAQQFPDLHSELNLSSLELGDSALYFCASSAPTAGGGYTFGSGTRLTVV.

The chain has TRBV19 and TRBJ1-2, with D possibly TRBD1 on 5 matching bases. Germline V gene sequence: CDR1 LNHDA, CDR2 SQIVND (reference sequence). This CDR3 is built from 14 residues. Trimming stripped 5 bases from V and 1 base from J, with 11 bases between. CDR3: CASSVAGHNYGYTF. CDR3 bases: TGTGCCAGTAGTGTGGCAGGGCATAACTATGGCTACACCTTC.

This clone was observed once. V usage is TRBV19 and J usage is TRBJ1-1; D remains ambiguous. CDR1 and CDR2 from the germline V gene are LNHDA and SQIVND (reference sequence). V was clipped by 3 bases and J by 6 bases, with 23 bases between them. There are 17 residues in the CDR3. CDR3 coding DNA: TGTGCCAGTAGTATCGACGATTCGCCGGGAATCAGCGCTGAAGCTTTCTTT. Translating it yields CASSIDDSPGISAEAFF.

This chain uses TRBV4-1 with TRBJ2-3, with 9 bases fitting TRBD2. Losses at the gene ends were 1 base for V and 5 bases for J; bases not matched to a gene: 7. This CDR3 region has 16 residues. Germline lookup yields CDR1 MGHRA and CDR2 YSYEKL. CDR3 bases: TGCGCCAGCAGCCAAGGGCCTAGCGGGACATTAGATACGCAGTATTTT. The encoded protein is CASSQGPSGTLDTQYF.

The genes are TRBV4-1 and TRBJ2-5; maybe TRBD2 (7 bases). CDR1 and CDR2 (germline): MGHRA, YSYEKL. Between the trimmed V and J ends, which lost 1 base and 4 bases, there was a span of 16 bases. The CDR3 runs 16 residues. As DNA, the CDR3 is TGCGCCAGCAGCCAAGGCCCGGGGGGCGCTCCAGAGACCCAGTACTTC. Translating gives CASSQGPGGAPETQYF.

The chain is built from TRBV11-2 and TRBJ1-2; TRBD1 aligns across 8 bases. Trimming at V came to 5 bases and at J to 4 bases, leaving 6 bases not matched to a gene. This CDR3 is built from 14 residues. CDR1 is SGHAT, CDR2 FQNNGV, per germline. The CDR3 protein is CASSEDRDSYGYTF. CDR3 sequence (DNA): TGTGCCAGCAGCGAGGACAGGGATAGCTATGGCTACACCTTC. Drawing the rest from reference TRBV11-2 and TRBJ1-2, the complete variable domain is EAGVAQSPRYKIIEKRQSVAFWCNPISGHATLYWYQQILGQGPKLLIQFQNNGVVDDSQLPKDRFSAERLKGVDSTLKIQPAKLEDSAVYLCASSEDRDSYGYTFGSGTRLTVV.

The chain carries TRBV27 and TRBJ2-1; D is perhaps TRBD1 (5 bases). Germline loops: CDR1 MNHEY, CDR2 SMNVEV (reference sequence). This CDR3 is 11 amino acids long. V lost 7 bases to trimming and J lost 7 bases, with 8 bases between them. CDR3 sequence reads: CASTSGNEQFF. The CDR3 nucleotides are TGTGCCAGCACCTCAGGGAATGAGCAGTTCTTC.

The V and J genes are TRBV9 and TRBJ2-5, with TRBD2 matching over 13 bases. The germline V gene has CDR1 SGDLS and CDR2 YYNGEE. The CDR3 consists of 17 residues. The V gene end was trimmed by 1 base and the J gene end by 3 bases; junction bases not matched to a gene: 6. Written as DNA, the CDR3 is TGTGCCAGCAGCGTACGATCCGGGACTAGCGGGGAAGAGACCCAGTACTTC. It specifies CASSVRSGTSGEETQYF. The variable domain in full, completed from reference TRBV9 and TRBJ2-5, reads DSGVTQTPKHLITATGQRVTLRCSPRSGDLSVYWYQQSLDQGLQFLIQYYNGEERAKGNILERFSAQQFPDLHSELNLSSLELGDSALYFCASSVRSGTSGEETQYFGPGTRLLVL.

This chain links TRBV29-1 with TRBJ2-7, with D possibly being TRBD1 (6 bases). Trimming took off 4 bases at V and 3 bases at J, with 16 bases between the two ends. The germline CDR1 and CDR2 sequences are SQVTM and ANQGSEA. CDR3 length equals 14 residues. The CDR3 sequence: CSVVNRDTGYEQYF. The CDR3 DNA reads TGCAGCGTTGTAAATCGGGACACAGGCTACGAGCAGTACTTC.

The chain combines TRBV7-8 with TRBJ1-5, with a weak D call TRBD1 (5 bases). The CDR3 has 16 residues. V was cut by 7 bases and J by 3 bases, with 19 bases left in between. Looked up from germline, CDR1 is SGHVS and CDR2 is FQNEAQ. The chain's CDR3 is CASTQNRLPINQPQHF. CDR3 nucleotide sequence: TGTGCCAGCACCCAGAACAGGCTCCCAATCAATCAGCCCCAGCATTTT.

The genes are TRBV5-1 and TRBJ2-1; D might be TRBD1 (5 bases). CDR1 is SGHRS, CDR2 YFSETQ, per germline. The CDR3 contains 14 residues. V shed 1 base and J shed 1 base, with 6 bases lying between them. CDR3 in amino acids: CASSLQGSYNEQFF. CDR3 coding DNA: TGCGCCAGCAGCTTGCAGGGATCCTACAATGAGCAGTTCTTC.